This TCR beta chain was recovered during a study of vaccination effects on CD4 cells after COVID-19. Pools of viral peptides were used by the ViraFEST assay to expand antigen-specific CD4+ T cells ahead of sequencing. Culture lasted approximately 10 days before CD4+ T cell isolation. Each participant was administered two doses of either the BNT162b2 or the mRNA-1273 vaccine. Notes on this clone: The antigen is undetermined.

The ends were cut back, 2 bases at V and 4 bases at J, with 6 bases in the middle. CDR3 length equals 12 residues. The germline CDR1 and CDR2 sequences are MNHNS and SASEGT. Profiled with immunoSEQ multiplex PCR; TCRdb holds only in-frame clones, not every one. The sample has 30,000 to 40,000 clones, approximately 64% seen once; the top ten hold approximately 8.2%. Source: CD4+ T cells from PBMCs cultured with SARS-CoV-2 spike peptides, taken after COVID-19 vaccination. The origin of this receptor is a human donor who received a COVID-19 vaccine. The V and J genes are TRBV6-1 and TRBJ2-7, with D hard to call. CDR3 in DNA: TGTGCCAGCAGTGAAAACGAGTACGAGCAGTACTTC. This encodes CASSENEYEQYF.